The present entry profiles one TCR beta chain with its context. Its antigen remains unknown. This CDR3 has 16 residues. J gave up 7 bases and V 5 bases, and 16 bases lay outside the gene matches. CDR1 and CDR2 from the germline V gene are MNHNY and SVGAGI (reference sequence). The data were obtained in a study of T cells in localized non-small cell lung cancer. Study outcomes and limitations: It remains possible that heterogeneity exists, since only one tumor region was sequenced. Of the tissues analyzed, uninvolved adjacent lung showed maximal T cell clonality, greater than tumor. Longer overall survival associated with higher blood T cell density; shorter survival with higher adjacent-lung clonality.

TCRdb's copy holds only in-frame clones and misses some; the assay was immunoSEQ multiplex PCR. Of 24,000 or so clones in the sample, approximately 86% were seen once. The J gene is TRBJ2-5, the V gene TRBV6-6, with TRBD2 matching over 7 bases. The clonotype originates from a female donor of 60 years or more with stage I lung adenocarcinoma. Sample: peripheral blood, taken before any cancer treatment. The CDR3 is CASSPQREGPAGTQYF. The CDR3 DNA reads TGTGCCAGCAGTCCCCAAAGGGAGGGACCGGCCGGGACCCAGTACTTC.